A selection of T cell receptor beta chains follows, all from one sample in a study of cytomegalovirus exposure and HLA in healthy donors. Sequencing used immunoSEQ multiplex PCR; TCRdb keeps in-frame clones, though not all of them. Of 210,000 or so clones listed, 70% to 90% are singletons. Material: PBMCs. All receptors derive from a girl aged 2-15 years in good health and CMV-seronegative. Each CDR3 is given with its conserved first and last residue. The order of the fields is CDR3 DNA, CDR3 protein, D gene, J gene, V gene, clone size. A D gene is named only where the DNA matches it firmly. Only part of the rows carry a size: once, few, many, or a class if the clone is expanded.

TGCAGTGGAACAACAGGGGACGGCTACGAGCAGTACTTC,CSGTTGDGYEQYF,TRBD1,TRBJ2-7,TRBV29-1,-
TGTGCCAGTAGTATCGGGGGGGCGTCTGGAAACACCATATATTTT,CASSIGGASGNTIYF,-,TRBJ1-3,TRBV19,-
TGTGCCAGCAGGCACAAGGGGAACGAGCAGTACTTC,CASRHKGNEQYF,-,TRBJ2-7,TRBV6-1,-
TGTGCCAGCTCACCAAGGTCTAGCGGGTACCAAGAGACCCAGTACTTC,CASSPRSSGYQETQYF,TRBD2,TRBJ2-5,TRBV18,-
TGTGCCAGCAGTTTACGACAGGCTCTCCACTCCTACGAGCAGTACTTC,CASSLRQALHSYEQYF,-,TRBJ2-7,TRBV27,-
TGTGCCAGCTCACCACGCCCCGGACAGGGGAATGAAAAACTGTTTTTT,CASSPRPGQGNEKLFF,TRBD1,TRBJ1-4,TRBV18,-
TGCGCCAGCAGCTTGGAGGCGGGGGGCCTTAATGAGCAGTTCTTC,CASSLEAGGLNEQFF,TRBD2,TRBJ2-1,TRBV5-1,-
TGCGCCAGCAGCCAAGAGGTTGGGCGGACCCAGTACTTC,CASSQEVGRTQYF,-,TRBJ2-5,TRBV4-1,-
TGTGCCAGCAGACCATCGACCGGGACACCGAATGAAAAACTGTTTTTT,CASRPSTGTPNEKLFF,-,TRBJ1-4,TRBV25-1,-
TGCGCCAGCAGTGTAGACGGGGACACTGAAGCTTTCTTT,CASSVDGDTEAFF,-,TRBJ1-1,TRBV10-2,once
TGTGCCAGCAGTCTAGGGACAGGGAATAGCAATCAGCCCCAGCATTTT,CASSLGTGNSNQPQHF,TRBD1,TRBJ1-5,TRBV7-6,-
TGCGCCAGCAGCCAAGATTGGGGGCAGAAAAACATTCAGTACTTC,CASSQDWGQKNIQYF,-,TRBJ2-4,TRBV4-1,-
TGTGCCAGCAGCCCTACCGGGAGGATCAACACCGGGGAGCTGTTTTTT,CASSPTGRINTGELFF,TRBD2,TRBJ2-2,TRBV6-4,-
TGTGCCTGGGGTTTATTAGCTGGTAATGAAAAACTGTTTTTT,CAWGLLAGNEKLFF,-,TRBJ1-4,TRBV30,once
TGTGCCAGCCGCCCGAGACAGGTCCCACCTGGGGCTTTCTTT,CASRPRQVPPGAFF,-,TRBJ1-1,TRBV6-1,-
TGTGCCAGCAGTCGACTAGCGGAATCCACCTACGAGCAGTACTTC,CASSRLAESTYEQYF,TRBD2,TRBJ2-7,TRBV6-5,-
TGTGCCAGCGGGCAGGGGGTGTACACTGAAGCTTTCTTT,CASGQGVYTEAFF,TRBD1,TRBJ1-1,TRBV6-1,-
TGCGCCAGCAGCCCAGGACAGGGTTTCGGCAATGAGCAGTTCTTC,CASSPGQGFGNEQFF,TRBD1,TRBJ2-1,TRBV5-1,-
TGCGCCAGCAGGGGGGCCCTGGGCAACTATGGCTACACCTTC,CASRGALGNYGYTF,-,TRBJ1-2,TRBV4-1,-
TGCGCCAGCACCGACAGGGGTAATGAAAAACTGTTTTTT,CASTDRGNEKLFF,TRBD1,TRBJ1-4,TRBV5-1,once
TGTGCCAGCAGTGCTCCAGCAACTAATGAAAAACTGTTTTTT,CASSAPATNEKLFF,-,TRBJ1-4,TRBV6-1,-
TGTGCCAGCAGTACCCGGACTAGCGGGAGCAGGTACGAGCAGTACTTC,CASSTRTSGSRYEQYF,TRBD2,TRBJ2-7,TRBV28,-
TGTGCCAGCAGTGGACTAGCGGGGGGGCCGGGGGCAGATACGCAGTATTTT,CASSGLAGGPGADTQYF,TRBD2,TRBJ2-3,TRBV5-4,-
TGTGCCAGCAGTTTAGTCCAGGGTGGCAATCAGCCCCAGCATTTT,CASSLVQGGNQPQHF,-,TRBJ1-5,TRBV27,-
TGCGCCAGCAGCCAAGGACGCGGGACCTACGAGCAGTACTTC,CASSQGRGTYEQYF,-,TRBJ2-7,TRBV4-1,-
TGCGCCAGCAGCCCCGACAGCTATAATTCACCCCTCCACTTT,CASSPDSYNSPLHF,-,TRBJ1-6,TRBV5-1,once
TGTGCCAGCTCACCCCTCACCGCTAGCGGGGGCCTCTCCTACAATGAGCAGTTCTTC,CASSPLTASGGLSYNEQFF,TRBD2,TRBJ2-1,TRBV18,-
TGTGCCAGCAGTGACCCCCGGGGATCTGATACGCAGTATTTT,CASSDPRGSDTQYF,-,TRBJ2-3,TRBV2,-
TGTGCCAGTACCCATTACCGTCGGGACAGATCCTACGAGCAGTACTTC,CASTHYRRDRSYEQYF,TRBD1,TRBJ2-7,TRBV19,-
TGTGCCTGGAGACGGGGGGCAGGGTACGAGCAGTACTTC,CAWRRGAGYEQYF,-,TRBJ2-7,TRBV30,-
TGCGCCAGCGGAGTCCTGGACAGTACAGACACTGAAGCTTTCTTT,CASGVLDSTDTEAFF,-,TRBJ1-1,TRBV23-1,-
TGTGCCAGTAGTGGACAACTAGCGGGAGGCTACAATGAGCAGTTCTTC,CASSGQLAGGYNEQFF,TRBD2,TRBJ2-1,TRBV19,-
TGTGCCAGCAGACTGAAGGGGTCTGGGGCCAACGTCCTGACTTTC,CASRLKGSGANVLTF,-,TRBJ2-6,TRBV6-5,-
TGTGCCAGCAGCTTAGAACCCCGGTCGAGCTACAATGAGCAGTTCTTC,CASSLEPRSSYNEQFF,-,TRBJ2-1,TRBV11-2,-
TGTGCCAGCAGTGAATCGGGGACCTACGAGCAGTACTTC,CASSESGTYEQYF,-,TRBJ2-7,TRBV25-1,-
TGTGCCAGCAGCTTAGCACAGGGCCCGGACACTGAAGCTTTCTTT,CASSLAQGPDTEAFF,-,TRBJ1-1,TRBV11-2,-